The 23 T cell receptor beta chains below come from one sample, sequenced in a study of response to subunit inactivated influenza vaccine. One entry per CDR3 protein results from TCRdb running MiXCR on the RT-PCR reads. The sample contains 500,000 to 550,000 distinct CDR3 sequences, roughly 25% of which appear only once. These records were also assigned to another study, of T cells expressing NK-cell markers. That paper adds: UMIs were included in TCR beta cDNA generated by 5'RACE template switching.

The source was CD4+ T cells sorted from PBMCs, collected 11 to 12 days after vaccination. These receptors were collected from a man aged 50 to 59 who received an inactivated influenza vaccine.

The rearrangement links TRBV28 to TRBJ2-7; D call uncertain. Trimming left V 5 bases short and J 10 bases short, with 24 bases between. Germline CDR1 MDHEN, CDR2 SYDVKM. The CDR3 consists of 15 residues. This chain's CDR3 is CASSPTYNPVPPQYF. CDR3 sequence (DNA): TGTGCCAGCAGTCCAACCTACAACCCGGTCCCACCTCAGTACTTC.

This clonotype was counted a few times. The V call is TRBV2, the J call TRBJ2-1, with TRBD2 matching 14 bases. Germline V gives CDR1 SNHLY, CDR2 FYNNEI. Trimming at V came to 7 bases and at J to 6 bases, leaving 8 bases not matched to a gene. The CDR3 covers 16 residues. The CDR3 region has the DNA TGTGCCAGCAACGAGAAGGGACTAGCGGGAGTCAATGAGCAGTTCTTC. It translates to CASNEKGLAGVNEQFF.

V is TRBV2 and J is TRBJ2-3, with D possibly matching TRBD1 (6 bases). The CDR3 sequence is 16 residues long. Germline V gene sequence: CDR1 SNHLY, CDR2 FYNNEI. The V and J ends lost 1 base and 1 base respectively, with 12 bases between them. The CDR3 is CASSEEAGVGTDTQYF. CDR3 bases: TGTGCCAGCAGTGAAGAGGCAGGGGTTGGCACAGATACGCAGTATTTT.

The rearrangement links TRBV24-1 to TRBJ2-1; a possible D gene is TRBD2 (5 bases). CDR1 and CDR2 from the germline V gene are KGHDR and SFDVKD. The CDR3 is made up of 17 amino acids. The V gene lost 0 bases and the J gene lost 5 bases, with 16 bases spanning the gap. This chain's CDR3 is CATSDLPRGSRNNEQFF. CDR3 coding DNA: TGTGCCACCAGTGATTTGCCCCGGGGTTCACGCAACAATGAGCAGTTCTTC.

This rearrangement joins TRBV10-3 to TRBJ2-3; D may be TRBD2 (5 bases). CDR3 length: 14 amino acids. Germline-derived CDR1 and CDR2 are ENHRY and SYGVKD. The ends were cut back, 6 bases at V and 0 bases at J, with 10 bases in the middle. CDR3 loop: CAIRPGTSTDTQYF. The CDR3 bases are TGTGCCATCAGGCCGGGAACGAGCACAGATACGCAGTATTTT.

The V gene is TRBV5-1, the J gene TRBJ2-2; 8 positions match TRBD2. The CDR3 totals 16 residues. Losses at the gene ends were 4 bases for V and 4 bases for J; bases not matched to a gene: 9. In germline, CDR1 is SGHRS, CDR2 YFSETQ. The CDR3 is CASSLSGTRATGELFF. CDR3 coding DNA: TGCGCCAGCAGCCTATCCGGGACTAGGGCCACCGGGGAGCTGTTTTTT.

The chain uses TRBV15 and TRBJ2-3; possible D gene TRBD2, 5 bases. Trimming took off 0 bases at V and 5 bases at J, with 9 bases between the two ends. Germline CDR1 is LNHNV and CDR2 is YYDKDF (reference sequence). This CDR3 is 14 amino acids long. The CDR3 DNA reads as TGTGCCACCAGCAGAGATCGAGGGATAGATACGCAGTATTTT. It codes for CATSRDRGIDTQYF.

This clonotype was detected only a few times. CDR3 loop: CASSTGTSGVGQYF. As DNA, the CDR3 is TGTGCCAGCAGCACCGGGACTAGCGGGGTAGGGCAGTACTTC. The chain employs TRBV7-6 and TRBJ2-7; 13 nucleotides align to TRBD2. Trimming took 5 bases from V and 9 from J; bases not matched to a gene: 7. The CDR3 covers 14 residues. Germline V gene sequence: CDR1 SGHVS, CDR2 FNYEAQ.

The CDR3 sequence: CASSLARLRYRGYTF. The CDR3 bases are TGTGCCAGCAGTTTAGCGAGATTGAGGTATCGGGGCTACACCTTC. The chain has TRBV12-3 or TRBV12-4 and TRBJ1-2; no clear D. The CDR3 length is 15 residues. Trimming removed 0 bases at V and 8 bases at J, with 16 bases between.

This clonotype was detected many times. The chain is built from TRBV4-3 and TRBJ2-1; TRBD2 agrees at 11 bases. The junction had 10 bases not matched to a gene; V was cut back by 0 bases and J by 0 bases. CDR1 is LGHNA, CDR2 YSLEER, per germline. The CDR3 spans 20 residues. This CDR3 is CASSQDGLAGGSSSYNEQFF. Written as DNA, the CDR3 is TGCGCCAGCAGCCAAGATGGGCTAGCGGGGGGTTCGAGCTCCTACAATGAGCAGTTCTTC.

As DNA, the CDR3 is TGTGCCAGCTCAGGGGCCTTCTCCTACGAGCAGTACTTC. It codes for CASSGAFSYEQYF. The chain recombines TRBV18 with TRBJ2-7; D may be TRBD1 (5 bases). The V end lost 5 bases, the J end lost 0 bases, and 8 bases lay between the germline ends. CDR3 length equals 13 residues. Looked up from germline, CDR1 is KGHSH and CDR2 is LQKENI.

This clonotype was seen only a few times. This sequence joins TRBV15 and TRBJ2-2, with 7 bases identical to TRBD1. The CDR3 totals 16 residues. J was trimmed by 5 bases and V by 4 bases; bases with no gene match: 10. CDR1 and CDR2 from the germline V gene are LNHNV and YYDKDF (reference sequence). The CDR3 sequence is CATSKNYPQGTGELFF. CDR3 in DNA: TGTGCCACCAGCAAAAATTACCCACAGGGGACCGGGGAGCTGTTTTTT.

This clonotype is a singleton in its sample. The chain couples TRBV7-9 to TRBJ2-7; 9 bases match TRBD1. Trimming cost V 5 bases and J 5 bases; bases outside gene matches: 10. The CDR3 contains 15 residues. Germline CDR1 is SEHNR and CDR2 is FQNEAQ (reference sequence). This CDR3 reads CASSPGTGFMNEQYF. In DNA form, the CDR3 reads TGTGCCAGCAGCCCGGGGACAGGGTTTATGAACGAGCAGTACTTC.

The chain couples TRBV20-1 to TRBJ2-7; TRBD1 agrees at 7 bases. The CDR3 consists of 14 residues. CDR1 DFQATT and CDR2 SNEGSKA come from the germline V gene (reference sequence). The V segment lost 6 bases and the J segment 3 bases; nucleotides outside the gene matches: 11. CDR3 nucleotide sequence: TGCAGTGCCCCCTCACCGGGACAGTTCTACGAGCAGTACTTC. Protein product: CSAPSPGQFYEQYF.

V usage is TRBV27 and J usage is TRBJ2-7; D is uncertain. Trimming shortened V by 2 bases and J by 0 bases, and 11 bases separated the two germline ends. CDR1 and CDR2 from the germline V gene are MNHEY and SMNVEV (reference sequence). The CDR3 contains 15 residues. CDR3 nucleotides: TGTGCCAGCAGTTTAAGGCCCATCACCTCCTACGAGCAGTACTTC. This sequence encodes CASSLRPITSYEQYF.

J is TRBJ1-5 and V is TRBV10-2; 7 bases are a match to TRBD1. J was trimmed by 7 bases and V by 6 bases; bases with no gene match: 6. This CDR3 has 13 amino acids. Germline-derived CDR1 and CDR2 are WSHSY and SAAADI. The CDR3 loop is CASSRTGSQPQHF. The CDR3 DNA sequence: TGCGCCAGCAGCAGGACAGGATCCCAGCCCCAGCATTTT.

The CDR3 nucleotides read TGTGCCACCAGCAGAGAAGGGCCCTCCTACAATGAGCAGTTCTTC. Protein sequence: CATSREGPSYNEQFF. V usage is TRBV15 and J usage is TRBJ2-1; D is unresolved. Trimming took 0 bases from V and 0 from J, leaving 6 bases between them. The CDR3 is 15 residues long. The germline CDR1 and CDR2 sequences are LNHNV and YYDKDF (reference sequence).

This clonotype was seen only a few times. The junction does not match germline at one end; this may be a read error. The chain joins TRBV4-2 to TRBJ2-2; weak D call: TRBD1 (5 bases). Germline V CDR1 and CDR2: LGHNA, YNFKEQ. CDR3 length: 17 amino acids. CDR3: CASSPSGGHLNAGELFF. CDR3 DNA sequence: TGTGCCAGCAGCCCCTCGGGCGGACACCTGAACGCCGGGGAGCTGTTTTTT.

The chain employs TRBV11-2 and TRBJ2-7; D possibly matches TRBD1 or TRBD2 (6 bases each). Germline assignment: CDR1 SGHAT and CDR2 FQNNGV. The CDR3 contains 16 residues. The V gene lost 5 bases and the J gene lost 2 bases, with 19 bases spanning the gap. The CDR3 coding sequence is TGTGCCAGCAGCCCTACAAGACGGGGGCGTCCCTACGAGCAGTACTTC. It specifies CASSPTRRGRPYEQYF.

The V and J genes are TRBV29-1 and TRBJ2-3; D unresolved. Trimming took off 3 bases at V and 0 bases at J, with 1 base between the two ends. The CDR3 runs 11 residues. Germline CDR1 and CDR2: SQVTM and ANQGSEA. CDR3 sequence reads: CSVESTDTQYF. CDR3 nucleotide sequence: TGCAGCGTTGAGAGCACAGATACGCAGTATTTT.

As for this clonotype: One end of the junction does not line up with germline, which may come from a read error. The chain links TRBV28 to TRBJ2-7; TRBD1 is a possible D gene (6 bases). Germline CDR1 MDHEN, CDR2 SYDVKM. The CDR3 is 14 residues long. The CDR3 DNA is TGTGCCAGCAGTTTAGGGCAGGGGACGTACGGGCAGTACTTC. It translates to CASSLGQGTYGQYF.

This clonotype was seen a few times. This sequence joins TRBV19 and TRBJ1-5; D call uncertain. This CDR3 is built from 15 residues. V was cut by 4 bases and J by 5 bases, with 15 bases left in between. CDR1 is LNHDA, CDR2 SQIVND, per germline (reference sequence). CDR3 DNA sequence: TGTGCCAGTAGTAAGGGTCGGGCTTCGGATCAGCCCCAGCATTTT. This translates into CASSKGRASDQPQHF.

This sequence joins TRBV4-2 and TRBJ2-2; D ambiguous. V was trimmed by 0 bases and J by 5 bases, leaving 10 bases between them. The CDR3 contains 15 residues. Germline V lookup: CDR1 LGHNA, CDR2 YNFKEQ. CDR3 region: CASSQDPGPTGELFF. CDR3 coding DNA: TGTGCCAGCAGCCAAGACCCGGGCCCGACCGGGGAGCTGTTTTTT.